This T cell receptor (beta chain) was recovered during a study of beta chain features in type 1 diabetes. Turning to the study itself: What patients shared with healthy donors was a similar profile of age, gender and cell yields. Notes on the study in general: The study found that naive, central memory and Treg TCRB repertoires appeared more similar in patients than in healthy donors. PCR might show a preference for shorter templates, equally across patients and controls.

Turning to this clone: No antigen is known for it.

Isolated RNA was reverse transcribed in full, so expressed TCRB transcripts were sequenced. Generated by immunoSEQ multiplex PCR, the TCRdb table keeps only in-frame clones and is missing some. The table lists some 250,000 clones, roughly 30% of them singletons. The clonotype comes from a man between 25 and 39 years old in good health. The sample taken for sequencing was central memory CD4+ T cells from blood.

The CDR3 bases are TGTGCCACCAGCAGAGACCAGGGCAGAACGTCGAACGGCAATCAGCCCCAGCATTTT. Amino acids: CATSRDQGRTSNGNQPQHF. The V call is TRBV15, the J call TRBJ1-5; maybe TRBD1 (5 bases). Germline loops: CDR1 LNHNV, CDR2 YYDKDF (reference sequence). Trimming cost V 0 bases and J 2 bases, with 20 bases left between them. CDR3 size: 19 residues.